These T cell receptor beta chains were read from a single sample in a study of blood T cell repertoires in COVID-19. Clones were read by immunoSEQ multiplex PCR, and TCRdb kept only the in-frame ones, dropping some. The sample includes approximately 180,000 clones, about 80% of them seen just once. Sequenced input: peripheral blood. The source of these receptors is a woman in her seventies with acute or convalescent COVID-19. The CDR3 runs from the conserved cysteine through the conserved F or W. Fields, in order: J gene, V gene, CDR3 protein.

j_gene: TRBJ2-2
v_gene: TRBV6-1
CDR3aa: CASSVTSGRVGTGELFF

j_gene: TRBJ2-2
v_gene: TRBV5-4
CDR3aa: CASSSGQMKSTGELFF

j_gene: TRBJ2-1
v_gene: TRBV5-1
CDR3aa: CASSLPQAPSNEQFF

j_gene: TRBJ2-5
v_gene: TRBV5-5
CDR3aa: CASSRNLEPRRETQYF

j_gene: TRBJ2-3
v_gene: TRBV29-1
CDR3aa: CSVEDPTPGADTQYF

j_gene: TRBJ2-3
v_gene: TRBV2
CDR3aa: CASSSTGLAGDTQYF

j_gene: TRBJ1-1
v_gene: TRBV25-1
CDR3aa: CASSASHISEAFF

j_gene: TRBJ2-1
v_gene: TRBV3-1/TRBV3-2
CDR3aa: CASSQDPTGTSVNEQFF

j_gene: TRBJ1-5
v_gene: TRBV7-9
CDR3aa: CASSLTDQPQHF

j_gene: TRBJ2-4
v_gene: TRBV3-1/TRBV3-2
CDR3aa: CASSPLKDSLGIQYF

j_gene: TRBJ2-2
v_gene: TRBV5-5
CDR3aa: CASSFDRVGGELFF

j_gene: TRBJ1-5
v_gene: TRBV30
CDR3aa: CAWSVQGNQPQHF

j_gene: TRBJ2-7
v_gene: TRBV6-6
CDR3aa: CASSYQGANEQYF

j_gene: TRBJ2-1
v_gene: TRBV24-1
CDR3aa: CATSDGRGVGNEQFF

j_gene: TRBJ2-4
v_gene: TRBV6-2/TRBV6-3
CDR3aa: CASSYPGQVKNIQYF

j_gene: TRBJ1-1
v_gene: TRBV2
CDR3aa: CASSDGRVIRAEAFF

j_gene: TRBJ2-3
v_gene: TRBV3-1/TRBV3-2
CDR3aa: CAASGSANTQYF

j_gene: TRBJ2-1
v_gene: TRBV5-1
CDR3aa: CASSPAGTSYNEQFF

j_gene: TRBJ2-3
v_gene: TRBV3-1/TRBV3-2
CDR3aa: CASASGRMRTDTQYF

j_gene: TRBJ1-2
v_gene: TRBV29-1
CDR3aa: CSVDGQNYGYTF

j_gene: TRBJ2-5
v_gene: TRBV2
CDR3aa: CASIATSQETQYF

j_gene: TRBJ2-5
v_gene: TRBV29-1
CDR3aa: CSTYRGETQYF

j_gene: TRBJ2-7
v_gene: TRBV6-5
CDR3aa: CASSGGQSYEQYF

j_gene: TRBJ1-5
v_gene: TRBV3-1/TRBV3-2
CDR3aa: CASSQLGEPQHF

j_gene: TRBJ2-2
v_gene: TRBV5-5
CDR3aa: CASSSNMGQGGYTGELFF

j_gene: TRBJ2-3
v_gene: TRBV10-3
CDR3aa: CAILRAGRGWTDTQYF

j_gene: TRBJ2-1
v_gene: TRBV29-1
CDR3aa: CSVGAVQDNEQFF

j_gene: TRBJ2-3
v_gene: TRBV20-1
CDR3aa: CSASLQIAGWADTQYF

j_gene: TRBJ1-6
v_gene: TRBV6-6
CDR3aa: CAMSTGGGSPLHF

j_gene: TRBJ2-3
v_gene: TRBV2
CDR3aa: CASSLESTQYF

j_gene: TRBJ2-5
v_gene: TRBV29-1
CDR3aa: CSVRTGGETQYF

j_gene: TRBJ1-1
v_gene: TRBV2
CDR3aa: CASSVRGMLAEAFF

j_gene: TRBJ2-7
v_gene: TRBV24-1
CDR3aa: CATSDSGQGIDEQYF

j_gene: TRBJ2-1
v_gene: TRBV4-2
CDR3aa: CASSQGGQGAKNEQFF

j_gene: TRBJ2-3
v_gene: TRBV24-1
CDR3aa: CATSAQGGRDTQYF

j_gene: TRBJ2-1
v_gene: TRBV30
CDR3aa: CAWMPGGSSYNEQFF

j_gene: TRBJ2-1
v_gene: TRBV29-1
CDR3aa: CSAHGTRRFGEQFF

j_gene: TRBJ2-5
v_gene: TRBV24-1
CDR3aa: CATSDPPGQGAETQYF

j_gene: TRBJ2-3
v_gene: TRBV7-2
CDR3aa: CASSKRDYTDTQYF

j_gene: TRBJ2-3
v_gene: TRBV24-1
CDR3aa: CATRPRQGATDTQYF

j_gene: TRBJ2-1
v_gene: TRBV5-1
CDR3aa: CASSLGAVYNEQFF

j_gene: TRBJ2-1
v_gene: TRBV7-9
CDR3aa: CASSIQTSGSYNEQFF

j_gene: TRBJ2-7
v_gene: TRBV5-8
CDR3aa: CASSVTGHYEQYF

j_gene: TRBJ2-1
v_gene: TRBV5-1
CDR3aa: CASSPYGIGEQFF

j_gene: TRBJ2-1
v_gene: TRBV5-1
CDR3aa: CASSRQDRYNEQFF

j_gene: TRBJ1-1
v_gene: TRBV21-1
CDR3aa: CASSPPGDDTEAFF

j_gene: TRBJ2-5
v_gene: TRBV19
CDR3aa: CASSITSAGGETQYF

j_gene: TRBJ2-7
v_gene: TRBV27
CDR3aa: CASSFQPGAGGLYEQYF

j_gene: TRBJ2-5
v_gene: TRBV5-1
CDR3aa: CASSLDRSRETQYF

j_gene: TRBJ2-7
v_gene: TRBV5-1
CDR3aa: CASSLEASGSYEQYF

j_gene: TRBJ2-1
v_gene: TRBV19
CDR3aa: CASSTFSGQGASNEQFF

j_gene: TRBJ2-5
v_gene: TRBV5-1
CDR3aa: CASSRAGTAQETQYF